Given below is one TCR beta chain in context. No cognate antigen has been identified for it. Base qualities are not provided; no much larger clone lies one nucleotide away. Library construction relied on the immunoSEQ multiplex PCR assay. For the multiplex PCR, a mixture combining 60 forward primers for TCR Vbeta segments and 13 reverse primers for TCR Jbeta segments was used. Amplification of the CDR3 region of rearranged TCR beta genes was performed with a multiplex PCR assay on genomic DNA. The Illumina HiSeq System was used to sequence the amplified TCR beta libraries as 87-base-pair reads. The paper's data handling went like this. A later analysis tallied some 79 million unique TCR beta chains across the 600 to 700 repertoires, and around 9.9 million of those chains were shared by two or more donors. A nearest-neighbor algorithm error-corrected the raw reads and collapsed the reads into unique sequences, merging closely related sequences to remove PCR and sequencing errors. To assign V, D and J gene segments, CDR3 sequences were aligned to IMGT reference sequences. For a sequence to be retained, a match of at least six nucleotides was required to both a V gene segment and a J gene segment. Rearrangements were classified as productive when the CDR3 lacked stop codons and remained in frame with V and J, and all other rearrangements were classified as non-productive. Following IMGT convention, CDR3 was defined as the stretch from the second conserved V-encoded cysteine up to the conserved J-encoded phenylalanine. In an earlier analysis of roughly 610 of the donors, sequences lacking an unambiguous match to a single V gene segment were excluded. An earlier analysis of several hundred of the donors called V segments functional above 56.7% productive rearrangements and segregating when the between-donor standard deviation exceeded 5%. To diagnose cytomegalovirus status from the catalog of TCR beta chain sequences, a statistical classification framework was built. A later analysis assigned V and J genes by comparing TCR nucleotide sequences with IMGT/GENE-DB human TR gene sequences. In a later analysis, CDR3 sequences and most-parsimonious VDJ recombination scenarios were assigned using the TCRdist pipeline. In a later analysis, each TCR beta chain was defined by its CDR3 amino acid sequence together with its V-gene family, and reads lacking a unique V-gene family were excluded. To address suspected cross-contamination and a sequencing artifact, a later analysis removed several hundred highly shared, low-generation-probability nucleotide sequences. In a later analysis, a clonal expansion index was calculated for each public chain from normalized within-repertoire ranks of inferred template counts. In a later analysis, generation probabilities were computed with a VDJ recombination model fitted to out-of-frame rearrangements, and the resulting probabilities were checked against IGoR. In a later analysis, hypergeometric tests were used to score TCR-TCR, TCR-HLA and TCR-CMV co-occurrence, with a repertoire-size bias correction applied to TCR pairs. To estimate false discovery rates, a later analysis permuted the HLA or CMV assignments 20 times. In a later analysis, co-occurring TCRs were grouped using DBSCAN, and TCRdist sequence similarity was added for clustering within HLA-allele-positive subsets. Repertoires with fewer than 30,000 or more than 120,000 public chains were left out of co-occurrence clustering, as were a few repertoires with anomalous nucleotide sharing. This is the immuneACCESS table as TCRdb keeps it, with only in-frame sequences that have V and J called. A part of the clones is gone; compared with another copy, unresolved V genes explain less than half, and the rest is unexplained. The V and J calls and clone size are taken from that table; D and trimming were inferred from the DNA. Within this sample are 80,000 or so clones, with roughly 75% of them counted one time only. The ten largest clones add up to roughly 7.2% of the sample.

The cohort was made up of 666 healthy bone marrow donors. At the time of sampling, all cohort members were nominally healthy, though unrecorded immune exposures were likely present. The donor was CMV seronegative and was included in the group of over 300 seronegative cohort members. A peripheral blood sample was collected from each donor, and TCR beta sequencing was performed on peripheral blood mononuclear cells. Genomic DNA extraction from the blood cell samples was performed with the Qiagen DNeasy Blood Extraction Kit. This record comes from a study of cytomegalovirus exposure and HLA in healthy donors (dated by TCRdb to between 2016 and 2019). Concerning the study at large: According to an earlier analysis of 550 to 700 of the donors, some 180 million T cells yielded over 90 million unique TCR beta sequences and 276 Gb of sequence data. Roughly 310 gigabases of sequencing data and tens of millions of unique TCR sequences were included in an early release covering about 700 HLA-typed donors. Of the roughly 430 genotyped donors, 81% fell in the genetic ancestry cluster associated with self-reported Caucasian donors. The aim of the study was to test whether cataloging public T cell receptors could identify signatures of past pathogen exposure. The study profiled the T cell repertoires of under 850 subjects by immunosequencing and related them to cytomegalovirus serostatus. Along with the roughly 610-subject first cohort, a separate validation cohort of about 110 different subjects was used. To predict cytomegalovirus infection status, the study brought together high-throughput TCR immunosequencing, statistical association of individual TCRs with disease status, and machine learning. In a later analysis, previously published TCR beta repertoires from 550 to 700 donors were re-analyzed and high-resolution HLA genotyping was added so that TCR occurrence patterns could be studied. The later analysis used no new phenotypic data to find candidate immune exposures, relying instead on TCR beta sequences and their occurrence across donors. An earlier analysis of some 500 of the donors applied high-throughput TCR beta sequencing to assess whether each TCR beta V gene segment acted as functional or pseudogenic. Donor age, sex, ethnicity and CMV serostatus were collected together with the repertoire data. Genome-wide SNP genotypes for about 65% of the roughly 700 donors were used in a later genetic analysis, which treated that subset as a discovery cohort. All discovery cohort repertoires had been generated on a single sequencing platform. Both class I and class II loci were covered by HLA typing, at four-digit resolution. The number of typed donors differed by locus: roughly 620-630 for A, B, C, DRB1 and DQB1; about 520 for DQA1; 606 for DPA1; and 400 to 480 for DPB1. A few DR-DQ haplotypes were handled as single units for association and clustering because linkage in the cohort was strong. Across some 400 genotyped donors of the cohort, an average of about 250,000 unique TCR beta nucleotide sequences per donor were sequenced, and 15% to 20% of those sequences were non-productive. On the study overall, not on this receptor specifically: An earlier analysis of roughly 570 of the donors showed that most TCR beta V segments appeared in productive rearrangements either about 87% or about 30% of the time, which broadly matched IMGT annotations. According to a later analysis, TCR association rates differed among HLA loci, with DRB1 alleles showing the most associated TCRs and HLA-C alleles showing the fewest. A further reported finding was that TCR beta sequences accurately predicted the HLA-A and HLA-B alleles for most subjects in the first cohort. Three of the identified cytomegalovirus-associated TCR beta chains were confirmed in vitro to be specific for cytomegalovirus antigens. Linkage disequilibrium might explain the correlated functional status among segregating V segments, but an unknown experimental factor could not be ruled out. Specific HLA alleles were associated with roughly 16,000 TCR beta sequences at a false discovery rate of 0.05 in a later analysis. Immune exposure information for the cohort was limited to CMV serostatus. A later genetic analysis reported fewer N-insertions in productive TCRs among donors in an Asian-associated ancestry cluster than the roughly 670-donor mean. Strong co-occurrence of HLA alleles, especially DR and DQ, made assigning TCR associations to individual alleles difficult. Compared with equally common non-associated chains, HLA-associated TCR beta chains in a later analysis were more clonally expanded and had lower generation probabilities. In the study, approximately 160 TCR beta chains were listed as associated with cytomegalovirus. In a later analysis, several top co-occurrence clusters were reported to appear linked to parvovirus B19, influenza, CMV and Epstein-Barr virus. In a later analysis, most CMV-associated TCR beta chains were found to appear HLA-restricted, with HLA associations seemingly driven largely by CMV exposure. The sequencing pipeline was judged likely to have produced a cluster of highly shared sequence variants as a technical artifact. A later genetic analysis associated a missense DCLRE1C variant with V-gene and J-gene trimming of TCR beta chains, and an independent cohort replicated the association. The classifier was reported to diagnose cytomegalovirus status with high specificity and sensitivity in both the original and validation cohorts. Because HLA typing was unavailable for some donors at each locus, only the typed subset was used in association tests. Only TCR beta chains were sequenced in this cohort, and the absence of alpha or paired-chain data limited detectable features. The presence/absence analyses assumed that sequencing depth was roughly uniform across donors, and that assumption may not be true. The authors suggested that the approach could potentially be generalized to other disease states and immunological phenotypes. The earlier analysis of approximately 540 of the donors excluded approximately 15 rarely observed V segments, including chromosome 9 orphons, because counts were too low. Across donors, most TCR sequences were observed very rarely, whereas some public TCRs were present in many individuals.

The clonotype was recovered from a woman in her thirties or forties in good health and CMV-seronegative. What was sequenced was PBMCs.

The DNA reads as follows: TGTGCCAGCAGCGTAGAGGGGTTCTGGAACACTGAAGCTTTCTTT. This gives the protein CASSVEGFWNTEAFF. The rearrangement combines TRBV9 with TRBJ1-1, and perhaps TRBD1 as D gene, on 5 matching bases. The CDR3 measures 15 amino acids from cysteine to phenylalanine. Kept here is only the CDR3 DNA, which spans 45 bases and is read in frame from base 1. CDR1 and CDR2 (SGDLS, YYNGEE) derive from the germline V gene. The V and J ends are trimmed by 0 bases and 1 base, leaving 10 bases between them.